This record covers a single T cell receptor beta chain. Antigen unknown. Next came a second PCR, run for about 7 to 12 cycles, which used a sample-barcoded 5' primer along with a J-beta primer mix. One entry per CDR3 protein results from TCRdb running MiXCR on the 5' RACE reads. The top ten clones hold about 22% of a sample with around 900,000 distinct CDR3 sequences, just over 50% of them seen once. The sample belongs to a study of blood T cells in healthy people across ages. Findings of the study overall: Observed TCR beta diversity per million T cells went down as age went up. This fall followed a roughly linear course with age.

In terms of origin and age, donors were healthy Caucasian individuals from Russia aged about 6 to 90. The TCR sequence derives from a woman aged 55-69 years in good health. Sequenced: blood.

The CDR3 is CASSLAGGGSTDTQYF. The DNA of the CDR3 is TGCGCCAGCAGCTTGGCCGGTGGGGGAAGCACAGATACGCAGTATTTT. The chain has TRBV5-1 and TRBJ2-3; D may match TRBD1 or TRBD2 (5 bases each). Germline loops: CDR1 SGHRS, CDR2 YFSETQ. This CDR3 comprises 16 residues. The ends were cut back, 0 bases at V and 0 bases at J, with 11 bases in the middle.